These 16 T cell receptor beta chains share one sample of origin, sequenced in a study of shared clonotypes between healthy human individuals. The method was immunoSEQ multiplex PCR; TCRdb's version includes in-frame clones alone and lacks a portion of them. The table lists around 1,900,000 clones, 80% to 95% of them singletons. It was CD45RO-negative cells, positively selected for CCR7, that made up naive CD8 cells, with terminally differentiated effector memory CD45RA+ cells excluded. The specimen sequenced was naive CD8+ T cells from PBMCs. These receptors originate from a man younger than 35 in good health. Some clones in this sample may be carry-over from other donors' samples.

About this clone: The sample contains more than one DNA sequence encoding this CDR3. The V and J genes are TRBV28 and TRBJ2-1, with D perhaps matching TRBD2 (7 bases). CDR1 is MDHEN and CDR2 is SYDVKM in the germline V gene. The CDR3 is 15 amino acids. Trimming stripped 2 bases from V and 3 bases from J, with 11 bases between. CDR3 sequence reads: CASSLGGGSYNEQFF. The DNA for the CDR3 is TGTGCCAGCAGTTTAGGGGGCGGGAGCTACAATGAGCAGTTCTTC.

This clone has a single count. The chain combines TRBV6-5 with TRBJ2-3; TRBD2 matches 8 bases. CDR1 and CDR2 from the germline V gene are MNHEY and SVGAGI. The junction had 5 bases not matched to a gene; V was cut back by 6 bases and J by 0 bases. The CDR3 is 15 amino acids. The CDR3 DNA follows: TGTGCCAGCAGCCAGAGCGGGAGAAGCACAGATACGCAGTATTTT. Protein: CASSQSGRSTDTQYF.

This clone has just one count. Other DNA sequences from this sample encode an identical CDR3 as well. V gene TRBV15 combines with J gene TRBJ2-7; 7 nucleotides match TRBD2. V lost 5 bases to trimming and J lost 4 bases; unmatched junction nucleotides: 5. The germline V gene has CDR1 LNHNV and CDR2 YYDKDF (reference sequence). The CDR3 runs 13 residues. The CDR3 here is CATSGRDLYEQYF. CDR3 in DNA: TGTGCCACCAGCGGGAGGGACCTATACGAGCAGTACTTC. The whole variable domain, remainder taken from reference TRBV15 and TRBJ2-7, is DAMVIQNPRYQVTQFGKPVTLSCSQTLNHNVMYWYQQKSSQAPKLLFHYYDKDFNNEADTPDNFQSRRPNTSFCFLDIRSPGLGDTAMYLCATSGRDLYEQYFGPGTRLTVT.

The chain links TRBV13 to TRBJ2-7; D unresolved. Germline lookup yields CDR1 PRHDT and CDR2 FYEKMQ (reference sequence). Trimming stripped 5 bases from V and 3 bases from J, with 17 bases between. The CDR3 spans 15 residues. The CDR3 coding sequence is TGTGCCAGCAGCCCCCCGGGTAGCTGGGGCTACGAGCAGTACTTC. Encoded protein: CASSPPGSWGYEQYF.

The chain combines TRBV5-6 with TRBJ2-1; the D gene is possibly TRBD1 (5 bases). The CDR3 contains 17 residues. Trimming removed 0 bases at V and 5 bases at J, with 18 bases between. CDR1 is SGHDT, CDR2 YYEEEE, per germline. CDR3 DNA: TGTGCCAGCAGCTTGGCTCGACAGTCCTGGTCCGACAATGAGCAGTTCTTC. Translated: CASSLARQSWSDNEQFF.

This clone is a singleton in its sample. The chain has TRBV11-2 and TRBJ2-7, with D uncertain. V dropped 3 bases and J dropped 3 bases, with 15 bases sitting between them. CDR3 length: 15 residues. Germline V gene lookup returns CDR1 SGHAT and CDR2 FQNNGV. The CDR3 is CASSFLESYGYEQYF. CDR3 DNA sequence: TGTGCCAGCAGCTTCCTTGAATCCTACGGCTACGAGCAGTACTTC.

The chain combines TRBV7-8 with TRBJ1-4; D unclear. The V end lost 7 bases, the J end lost 3 bases, and 18 bases lay between the germline ends. This CDR3 region has 16 residues. In germline, CDR1 is SGHVS, CDR2 FQNEAQ. The DNA of the CDR3 is TGTGCCAGCATCCCAAATTATATAGGCTCTAATGAAAAACTGTTTTTT. It is translated as CASIPNYIGSNEKLFF.

The chain carries TRBV28 and TRBJ2-3; D is unresolved. Germline CDR1 MDHEN, CDR2 SYDVKM. The CDR3 totals 14 residues. Trimming shortened V by 0 bases and J by 6 bases, and 10 bases separated the two germline ends. The CDR3 region has the DNA TGTGCCAGCAGTTTATGGTCGCGGCCTGATACGCAGTATTTT. Its protein is CASSLWSRPDTQYF.

The V and J genes are TRBV7-3 and TRBJ2-1, with 11 positions matching TRBD2. V lost 4 bases to trimming and J lost 9 bases; unmatched junction nucleotides: 8. Germline CDR1 reads SGHTA; CDR2 reads FQGTGA. This CDR3 region has 15 residues. The CDR3 loop is CASSSVAGGRGEQFF. CDR3 coding DNA: TGTGCCAGCAGCTCGGTAGCGGGAGGGCGTGGTGAGCAGTTCTTC.

The V call is TRBV28, the J call TRBJ1-5, with unresolved D. CDR1 and CDR2 (germline): MDHEN, SYDVKM. The CDR3 covers 14 residues. Trimming pared 4 bases from V and 3 bases from J, leaving 10 bases between. CDR3 loop: CASSSKYLNQPQHF. The DNA for the CDR3 is TGTGCCAGCAGTTCCAAGTACCTCAATCAGCCCCAGCATTTT. Complete variable domain (other parts from reference TRBV28 and TRBJ1-5): DVKVTQSSRYLVKRTGEKVFLECVQDMDHENMFWYRQDPGLGLRLIYFSYDVKMKEKGDIPEGYSVSREKKERFSLILESASTNQTSMYLCASSSKYLNQPQHFGDGTRLSIL.

The V and J genes are TRBV6-5 and TRBJ1-1; a possible D gene is TRBD1 (6 bases). The CDR3 has 16 amino acids. The germline gives CDR1 MNHEY, CDR2 SVGAGI. Trimming stripped 0 bases from V and 2 bases from J, with 13 bases between. DNA of the CDR3: TGTGCCAGCAGTTACTCGACCGGGACACGCAACACTGAAGCTTTCTTT. Protein product: CASSYSTGTRNTEAFF.

The chain links TRBV7-9 to TRBJ1-2; a possible D gene is TRBD1 (5 bases). CDR1 and CDR2 from the germline V gene are SEHNR and FQNEAQ (reference sequence). V was pared by 3 bases and J by 8 bases, with 19 bases between. CDR3 length equals 15 residues. The DNA of the CDR3 is TGTGCCAGCAGCTTGTTTGCAGACCCCAAGGGGGGCTACACCTTC. Translated, it gives CASSLFADPKGGYTF.

In DNA form, the CDR3 reads TGTGCCAGCAGACCGGGACAGGAAGCCTACGAGCAGTACTTC. It encodes CASRPGQEAYEQYF. This chain uses TRBV27 with TRBJ2-7; 8 nucleotides line up with TRBD1. CDR3 length: 14 residues. The germline CDR1 and CDR2 sequences are MNHEY and SMNVEV (reference sequence). Germline trimming cut 6 bases from V and 2 bases from J; bases unmatched to any gene: 6.

This clone was counted a few times. This specimen includes other DNA sequences encoding the same CDR3. The rearrangement joins TRBV5-4 to TRBJ2-7, with D tentatively TRBD1 (5 bases). This CDR3 has 13 residues. Per germline, CDR1 SGHNT and CDR2 YYREEE (reference sequence). V was trimmed by 0 bases and J by 6 bases, leaving 10 bases between them. The CDR3 DNA is TGTGCCAGCAGCTTGGAGCCAGGGTCCGAGCAGTACTTC. Its translation: CASSLEPGSEQYF.

Comments on this clone: Additional DNA sequences in this sample encode the identical CDR3. The chain recombines TRBV9 with TRBJ2-7; 7 bases are a match to TRBD2. The V gene end was trimmed by 0 bases and the J gene end by 3 bases; junction bases not matched to a gene: 6. Germline V gene sequence: CDR1 SGDLS, CDR2 YYNGEE. This CDR3 region has 15 residues. CDR3 amino acids: CASSVGASGLYEQYF. CDR3 sequence (DNA): TGTGCCAGCAGCGTAGGGGCTAGCGGCCTCTACGAGCAGTACTTC.

The gene calls are TRBV28 and TRBJ2-5; D is unresolved. V was clipped by 1 base and J by 3 bases, with 9 bases between them. CDR3 length: 14 amino acids. Germline V gene data show CDR1 as MDHEN and CDR2 as SYDVKM. CDR3 nucleotide sequence: TGTGCCAGCAGTTTATATAGGGCCAAAGAGACCCAGTACTTC. This sequence encodes CASSLYRAKETQYF.